This TCR beta chain was identified in a study of cytomegalovirus exposure and HLA in healthy donors. Assay used: immunoSEQ multiplex PCR; TCRdb lists only in-frame clones, some missing. The sample records 110,000 to 150,000 clones, about 86% being singletons. As concerns this clone: Its antigen remains unknown.

Study conclusions and caveats: Testing in vitro showed three CMV-associated chains specific for CMV antigens.

Germline values: CDR1 SEHNR, CDR2 FQNEAQ (reference sequence). CDR3 size: 18 residues. V shed 7 bases, J shed 2 bases, and the junction held 16 bases outside the gene matches. The TCR originated in a young woman in good health and CMV-seropositive. This sequence joins TRBV7-9 and TRBJ2-5, with TRBD2 matching 10 bases. The sequencing sample was made of PBMCs. The CDR3 sequence: CASTIPPSEREGQETQYF. For the CDR3, the DNA is TGTGCCAGCACCATCCCCCCCTCGGAGCGGGAGGGGCAAGAGACCCAGTACTTC.